The next 11 T cell receptor beta chains were all read from a single sample in a study of T cells expressing NK-cell markers. TCRdb reprocessed the 5' RACE reads; each CDR3 protein has one entry and no DNA is given. Its listing shows about 160,000 distinct CDR3 sequences. The source material was blood T cells: a sorted CD56 or NKG2C T cell subset, CD4+ or CD8+ T cells, or bulk PBMC T cells (not recorded which). These receptors came from a woman between 18 and 69 years old in good health.

The rearrangement uses TRBV3-1 and TRBJ2-5; the TRBD1 assignment by TCRdb is unverifiable without DNA. This CDR3 spans 14 amino acids. Germline V lookup: CDR1 LGHDT, CDR2 YNNKEL (reference sequence). The CDR3 sequence: CASSPSARVETQYF.

The chain employs TRBV20-1 and TRBJ2-2; TCRdb indicates TRBD1, and absent DNA this call remains unverified. CDR1 and CDR2 from the germline V gene are DFQATT and SNEGSKA (reference sequence). The CDR3 loop spans 14 amino acids. The CDR3 region is CSAGRTGNTGELFF.

CDR3 amino acids: CASSLAGQGTNEQFF. This chain connects TRBV5-1 to TRBJ2-1; TCRdb outputs TRBD1, but without DNA this stays unchecked. The CDR3 runs to 15 residues. Germline V gene sequence: CDR1 SGHRS, CDR2 YFSETQ.

The chain combines TRBV11-3 with TRBJ2-1; TCRdb reports TRBD2, a call that lacks DNA to check it against. This CDR3 contains 16 residues. In germline, CDR1 is SGHNT, CDR2 YENEEA. This CDR3 is CASSVGTGTSDHEQFF.

This sequence joins TRBV4-1 and TRBJ1-4; the D call from TCRdb, TRBD1, cannot be confirmed without DNA. Per germline, CDR1 MGHRA and CDR2 YSYEKL. The CDR3 has 16 amino acids. CDR3 region: CASSLRIGTVNEKLFF.

The chain links TRBV4-1 to TRBJ1-2; there is no DNA to check the TCRdb D call of TRBD1. This CDR3 comprises 15 residues. Germline CDR1 and CDR2: MGHRA and YSYEKL. The CDR3: CASSQGVGQVDGYTF.

V and J are TRBV3-1 and TRBJ2-1; TCRdb indicates TRBD1, and absent DNA this call remains unverified. CDR1 LGHDT and CDR2 YNNKEL come from the germline V gene (reference sequence). This CDR3 spans 15 amino acids. The CDR3 sequence: CASSLGQGSYNEQFF.

The V gene is TRBV7-3, the J gene TRBJ2-7; TCRdb's D call, TRBD2, is unchecked because there is no DNA. Per the germline V gene, CDR1 is SGHTA and CDR2 is FQGTGA. The CDR3 consists of 15 residues. The CDR3 here is CASSSQRGSSYEQYF.

V and J are TRBV7-3 and TRBJ2-3; the D call from TCRdb, TRBD1, cannot be confirmed without DNA. CDR3 length: 14 amino acids. Looked up from germline, CDR1 is SGHTA and CDR2 is FQGTGA. CDR3 sequence reads: CASSPGPLTDTQYF.

V is TRBV6-2 or TRBV6-3 and J is TRBJ1-5. Germline V CDR1 and CDR2: MNHEY, SVGEGT. There are 17 residues in the CDR3. CDR3 sequence reads: CASSYSGAEGLYQPQHF.

The V call is TRBV6-5, the J call TRBJ2-1; TCRdb lists TRBD1, though no DNA is available to test this call. CDR3 length: 12 residues. Germline CDR1 reads MNHEY; CDR2 reads SVGAGI. CDR3: CASSYSGRGQFF.